These 5 T cell receptor beta chains share one sample of origin, sequenced in a study of cytomegalovirus exposure and HLA in healthy donors. Researchers ran the PCR with 60 Vbeta and 13 Jbeta primers. Clones were sequenced by immunoSEQ multiplex PCR, and TCRdb holds only the in-frame ones, with some missing. The sample has some 65,000 clones, roughly 80% seen once. Sequencing was performed on PBMCs. These receptors all come from a girl aged 10-17 years in good health and CMV-seropositive.

The chain joins TRBV7-9 to TRBJ2-3, with TRBD1 as a possible D gene (6 bases). Trimming stripped 5 bases from V and 12 bases from J, with 15 bases between. Germline values: CDR1 SEHNR, CDR2 FQNEAQ (reference sequence). The CDR3 has 12 amino acids. CDR3 loop: CASSQGPPKQYF. DNA of the CDR3: TGTGCCAGCAGCCAGGGGCCGCCAAAACAGTATTTT.

This chain connects TRBV5-6 to TRBJ2-7; tentative D call: TRBD2 (5 bases). Germline V gene data show CDR1 as SGHDT and CDR2 as YYEEEE. The V end lost 2 bases, the J end lost 1 base, and 13 bases lay between the germline ends. This CDR3 has 15 residues. The DNA of the CDR3 is TGTGCCAGCAGCTTCGAGTATGGGGAGTCCTACGAGCAGTACTTC. This codes for CASSFEYGESYEQYF.

To note about this clone: The sample carries other DNA sequences with the same CDR3. V and J are TRBV1 and TRBJ1-5. TRBV1 is reported as a pseudogene. The CDR3 sequence is 16 residues long. DNA for the CDR3: TGCATCATCCGTGGAGGGCGAGAGAATAGCAATCAGCCCCAACATTTT. Amino acid sequence: CIIRGGRENSNQPQHF.

The chain is built from TRBV27 and TRBJ1-1; maybe TRBD1 (5 bases). CDR1 and CDR2 from the germline V gene are MNHEY and SMNVEV (reference sequence). This CDR3 comprises 13 residues. Trimming took 6 bases from V and 6 from J, leaving 14 bases between them. CDR3 DNA: TGTGCCAGCAGCACAGGCGGAGGGCCTGAAGCTTTCTTT. This translates into CASSTGGGPEAFF.

V and J are TRBV18 and TRBJ2-7, with TRBD1 matching over 9 bases. J was trimmed by 1 base and V by 5 bases; bases with no gene match: 3. CDR1 is KGHSH and CDR2 is LQKENI in the germline V gene. The CDR3 length is 14 residues. DNA for the CDR3: TGTGCCAGCTCAGGAGGGACAGGGTCCTACGAGCAGTACTTC. Translation: CASSGGTGSYEQYF. The full variable domain, completed using reference TRBV18 and TRBJ2-7, is NAGVMQNPRHLVRRRGQEARLRCSPMKGHSHVYWYRQLPEEGLKFMVYLQKENIIDESGMPKERFSAEFPKEGPSILRIQQVVRGDSAAYFCASSGGTGSYEQYFGPGTRLTVT.